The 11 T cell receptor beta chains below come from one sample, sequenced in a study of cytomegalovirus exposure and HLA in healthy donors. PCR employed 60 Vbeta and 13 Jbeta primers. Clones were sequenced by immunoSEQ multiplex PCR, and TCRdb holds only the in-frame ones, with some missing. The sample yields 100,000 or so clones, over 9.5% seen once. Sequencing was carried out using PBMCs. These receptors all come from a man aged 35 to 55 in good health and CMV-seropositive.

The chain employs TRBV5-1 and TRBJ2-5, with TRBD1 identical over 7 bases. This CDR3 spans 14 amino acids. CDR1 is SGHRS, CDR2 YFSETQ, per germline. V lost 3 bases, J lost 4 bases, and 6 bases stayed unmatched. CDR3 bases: TGCGCCAGCAGCTATGGGACAGCCGCAGAGACCCAGTACTTC. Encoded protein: CASSYGTAAETQYF.

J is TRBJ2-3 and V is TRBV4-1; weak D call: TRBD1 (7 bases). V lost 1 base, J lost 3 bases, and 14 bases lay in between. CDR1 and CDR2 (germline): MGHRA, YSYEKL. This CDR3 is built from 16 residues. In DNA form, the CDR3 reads TGCGCCAGCAGCCAAGGGACAGGACGGGGGACAGATACGCAGTATTTT. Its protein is CASSQGTGRGTDTQYF.

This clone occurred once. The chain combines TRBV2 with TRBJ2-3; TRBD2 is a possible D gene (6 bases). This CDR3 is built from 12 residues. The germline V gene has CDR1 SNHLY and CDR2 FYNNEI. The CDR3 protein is CAGGVSTDTQYF. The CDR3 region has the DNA TGTGCGGGCGGGGTCAGCACAGATACGCAGTATTTT.

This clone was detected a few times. Here the CDR3 reads CAISESPGTSGNTIYF. For the CDR3, the DNA is TGTGCCATCAGTGAGTCGCCAGGAACCTCTGGAAACACCATATATTTT. This chain links TRBV10-3 with TRBJ1-3; D gene uncertain. V lost 0 bases and J 0 bases, leaving 9 bases between the germline ends. Germline V gives CDR1 ENHRY, CDR2 SYGVKD. This CDR3 contains 16 residues.

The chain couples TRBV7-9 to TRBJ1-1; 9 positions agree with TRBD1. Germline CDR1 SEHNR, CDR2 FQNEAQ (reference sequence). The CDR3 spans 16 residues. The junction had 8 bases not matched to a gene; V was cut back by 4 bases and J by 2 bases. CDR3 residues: CASSWLLTGGNTEAFF. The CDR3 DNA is TGTGCCAGCAGCTGGTTGTTGACAGGGGGAAACACTGAAGCTTTCTTT. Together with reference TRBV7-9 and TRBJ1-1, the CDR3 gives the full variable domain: DTGVSQNPRHKITKRGQNVTFRCDPISEHNRLYWYRQTLGQGPEFLTYFQNEAQLEKSRLLSDRFSAERPKGSFSTLEIQRTEQGDSAMYLCASSWLLTGGNTEAFFGQGTRLTVV.

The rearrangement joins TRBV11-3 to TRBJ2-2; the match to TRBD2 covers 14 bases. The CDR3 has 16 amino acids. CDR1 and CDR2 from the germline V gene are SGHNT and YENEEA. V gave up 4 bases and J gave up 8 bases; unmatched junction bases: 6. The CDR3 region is CASSSGTSGSRGELFF. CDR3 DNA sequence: TGTGCCAGCAGCTCCGGGACTAGCGGGAGTAGGGGGGAGCTGTTTTTT.

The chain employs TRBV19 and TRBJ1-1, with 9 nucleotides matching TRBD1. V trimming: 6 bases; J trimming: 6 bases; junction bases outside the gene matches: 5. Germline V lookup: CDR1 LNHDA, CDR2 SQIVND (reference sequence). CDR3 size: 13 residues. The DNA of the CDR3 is TGTGCCAGTAGGGGACAGGGCGAACCTGAAGCTTTCTTT. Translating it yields CASRGQGEPEAFF. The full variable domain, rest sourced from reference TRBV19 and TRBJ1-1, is DGGITQSPKYLFRKEGQNVTLSCEQNLNHDAMYWYRQDPGQGLRLIYYSQIVNDFQKGDIAEGYSVSREKKESFPLTVTSAQKNPTAFYLCASRGQGEPEAFFGQGTRLTVV.

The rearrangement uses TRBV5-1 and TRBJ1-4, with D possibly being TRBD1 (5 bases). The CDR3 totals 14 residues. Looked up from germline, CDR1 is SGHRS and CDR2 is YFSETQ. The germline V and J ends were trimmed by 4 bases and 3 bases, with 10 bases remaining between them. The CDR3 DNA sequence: TGCGCCAGCAGCCAAGACAGTTCTAATGAAAAACTGTTTTTT. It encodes CASSQDSSNEKLFF.

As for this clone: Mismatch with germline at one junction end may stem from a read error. The CDR3 coding sequence is TGTGCCAGCAGGGAAGACAGGGCCGGAGGCTACACCTTC. Protein product: CASREDRAGGYTF. The chain links TRBV6-1 to TRBJ1-2, with TRBD1 matching 7 bases. Germline V gene sequence: CDR1 MNHNS, CDR2 SASEGT. This CDR3 has 13 residues.

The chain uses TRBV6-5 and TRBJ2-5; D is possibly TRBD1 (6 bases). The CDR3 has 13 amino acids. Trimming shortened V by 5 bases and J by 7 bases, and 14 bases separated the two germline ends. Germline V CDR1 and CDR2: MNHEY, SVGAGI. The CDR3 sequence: CASSRTVGSTQYF. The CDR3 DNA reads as TGTGCCAGCAGTAGGACAGTGGGGTCGACCCAGTACTTC.

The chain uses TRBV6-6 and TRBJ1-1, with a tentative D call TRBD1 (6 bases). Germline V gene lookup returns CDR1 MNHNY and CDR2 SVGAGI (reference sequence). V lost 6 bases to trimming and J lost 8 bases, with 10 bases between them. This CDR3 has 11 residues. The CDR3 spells CASRWDIEAFF. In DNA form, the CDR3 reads TGTGCCAGCAGGTGGGACATAGAAGCTTTCTTT.